This T cell receptor (beta chain) was recovered during a study of shared clonotypes between healthy human individuals. On the study more broadly: Every donor yielded three CD4 naive, three CD4 memory, two CD8 naive and one CD8 memory plate. Findings and limits, study-wide: Of the naive CD4 clonotypes, roughly 5.5% were shared across a handful of donors. Richness estimates generally favored naive over memory subsets.

Sequencing was performed with immunoSEQ multiplex PCR; in TCRdb, only in-frame clones are kept and a portion is missing. Of 2 million or so clones listed, 85% to 95% are singletons. The CDR3 has 14 amino acids. V lost 4 bases, J lost 5 bases, and 15 bases lay in between. CDR1 and CDR2 from the germline V gene are SGHRS and YFSETQ. In the case of this clone: Its specificity is not known.

V is TRBV5-1 and J is TRBJ1-1; tentatively, D is TRBD1 (6 bases). The origin of this receptor is a young man in good health. The sample taken for sequencing was naive CD4+ T cells sorted from blood. Regarding subset: CD45RA+ positively selected. The CDR3, as DNA: TGCGCCAGCAGCCCTCTTACAGGGTTAACTGAAGCTTTCTTT. As protein: CASSPLTGLTEAFF.